The text below deals with one T cell receptor (beta chain). No antigen is known for it. The data originate from a study of cytomegalovirus exposure and HLA in healthy donors. General observations from the study: Being productive about 87% or about 30% of the time was typical of most TCR beta V segments in an earlier analysis.

Researchers ran the PCR with 60 Vbeta and 13 Jbeta primers. Profiled with immunoSEQ multiplex PCR; TCRdb holds only in-frame clones, not every one. The data contain about 98,000 clones, roughly four fifths of them singletons. Trimming shortened V by 1 base and J by 7 bases, and 13 bases separated the two germline ends. The CDR3 loop spans 14 amino acids. CDR1 and CDR2 (germline): PRHDT, FYEKMQ (reference sequence). Sequencing was performed on PBMCs. The V and J genes are TRBV13 and TRBJ1-1; D is unclear. This clonotype was obtained from a female donor in good health and CMV-seropositive. The CDR3 is CASSLALPTGEAFF. The CDR3 nucleotides are TGTGCCAGCAGCTTAGCTCTCCCCACGGGTGAAGCTTTCTTT.